This T cell receptor (beta chain) stems from a study of graft-versus-host responses after intestinal transplantation. Study-level background: Anti-thymocyte globulin was used for induction in all recipients, who then took tacrolimus and steroids for roughly three years.

The table came from immunoSEQ multiplex PCR; TCRdb's copy has only in-frame clones and leaves some out. The table lists 13,000 to 15,000 clones, around 40% of them singletons, with more than 0.85% in the top ten. This CDR3 is built from 17 residues. Losses at the gene ends were 5 bases for V and 3 bases for J; bases not matched to a gene: 8. Germline values: CDR1 LNHDA, CDR2 SQIVND (reference sequence). General observations from the study: Recipient bone marrow held GvH clones, some seen earlier in ileum or blood.

This sequence originates from a human patient who received an intestinal transplant. V and J are TRBV19 and TRBJ2-3; 13 bases map to TRBD2. The sample here was alloreactive CD4+ T cells from a mixed lymphocyte reaction culture, taken before intestinal transplant. The subset: CFSE-low proliferating T cells sorted from roughly 6-day pre-transplant mixed lymphocyte reaction (GvH or HvG direction). This CDR3 is CASSLRLAGGKTDTQYF. The DNA for the CDR3 is TGTGCCAGTAGTCTCCGACTAGCGGGGGGTAAAACAGATACGCAGTATTTT.